Listed below are T cell receptor beta chains from one sample, sequenced in a study of cytomegalovirus exposure and HLA in healthy donors. TCRdb's copy holds only in-frame clones and misses some; the assay was immunoSEQ multiplex PCR. In the table there are roughly 130,000 clones, approximately 85% of which are singletons. Sequencing was carried out using PBMCs. All receptors derive from a boy younger than 18 in good health and CMV-seronegative. Each CDR3 is given with its conserved first and last residue. A D gene is named only where the DNA matches it firmly. Clone size is stated in some rows and not others, as once, few, many or a class when expanded.

d_gene: -; v_gene: TRBV19; abundance: once; j_gene: TRBJ2-2; CDR3nt: TGTGCCAGTACCCAAACCCCGGGGGGCCGAGGGGAGCTGTTTTTT; CDR3aa: CASTQTPGGRGELFF
d_gene: TRBD2; v_gene: TRBV6-4; abundance: -; j_gene: TRBJ2-1; CDR3nt: TGTGCCAGCAGTGATCTGGCGGGAGCCCGGGAGCAGTTCTTC; CDR3aa: CASSDLAGAREQFF
d_gene: TRBD1; v_gene: TRBV15; abundance: -; j_gene: TRBJ1-1; CDR3nt: TGTGCCACCAGCTCGAGGGGACAGGGGCACACTGAAGCTTTCTTT; CDR3aa: CATSSRGQGHTEAFF
d_gene: -; v_gene: TRBV13; abundance: -; j_gene: TRBJ2-5; CDR3nt: TGTGCCAGCAGTCATAAATCGGGGTGGGAGACCCAGTACTTC; CDR3aa: CASSHKSGWETQYF
d_gene: -; v_gene: TRBV15; abundance: -; j_gene: TRBJ1-5; CDR3nt: TGTGCCACCAGCAGAGTCCAGGCGAGCAATCAGCCCCAGCATTTT; CDR3aa: CATSRVQASNQPQHF
d_gene: TRBD2; v_gene: TRBV9; abundance: -; j_gene: TRBJ2-3; CDR3nt: TGTGCCAGCAGCGTAGGACCTAGCGGGGGCACAGATACGCAGTATTTT; CDR3aa: CASSVGPSGGTDTQYF
d_gene: -; v_gene: TRBV2; abundance: -; j_gene: TRBJ2-1; CDR3nt: TGTGCCAGCAGTGACAGGGTCTACAATGAGCAGTTCTTC; CDR3aa: CASSDRVYNEQFF
d_gene: TRBD2; v_gene: TRBV30; abundance: -; j_gene: TRBJ2-1; CDR3nt: TGTGCCTGGAGCGGCGGGGGGGAGTCCCATGAGCAGTTCTTC; CDR3aa: CAWSGGGESHEQFF
d_gene: TRBD1; v_gene: TRBV12-5; abundance: -; j_gene: TRBJ1-2; CDR3nt: TGTGCTAGTGGCCCGGGGGACAGACCCTATGGCTACACCTTC; CDR3aa: CASGPGDRPYGYTF
d_gene: -; v_gene: TRBV19; abundance: -; j_gene: TRBJ2-7; CDR3nt: TGTGCCAGTAGTATCGGGGGAACTTACGAGCAGTACTTC; CDR3aa: CASSIGGTYEQYF
d_gene: -; v_gene: TRBV19; abundance: -; j_gene: TRBJ2-2; CDR3nt: TGTGCCAGCCTCGGAGGGAGGAACACCGGGGAGCTGTTTTTT; CDR3aa: CASLGGRNTGELFF
d_gene: TRBD2; v_gene: TRBV7-3; abundance: -; j_gene: TRBJ2-1; CDR3nt: TGTGCCAGCAGCTCTTCGAGCGGGAGAAGCAATGAGCAGTTCTTC; CDR3aa: CASSSSSGRSNEQFF
d_gene: TRBD2; v_gene: TRBV9; abundance: -; j_gene: TRBJ2-3; CDR3nt: TGTGCCAGCAGCGTGACTAGCGGGGGGGCGACAGATACGCAGTATTTT; CDR3aa: CASSVTSGGATDTQYF
d_gene: TRBD1; v_gene: TRBV19; abundance: -; j_gene: TRBJ2-7; CDR3nt: TGTGCCAGTAGTGACGGGGGACAGGGGGGCTACGAGCAGTACTTC; CDR3aa: CASSDGGQGGYEQYF
d_gene: TRBD2; v_gene: TRBV13; abundance: once; j_gene: TRBJ2-2; CDR3nt: TGTGCCAGCAGCTTAGAGCTAGCGGGCCCAAACCGCGGGGAGCTGTTTTTT; CDR3aa: CASSLELAGPNRGELFF
d_gene: -; v_gene: TRBV4-1; abundance: -; j_gene: TRBJ1-6; CDR3nt: TGCGCCAGCAGCCAGGTCGTACGGAATATGGAGAATTCACCCCTCCACTTT; CDR3aa: CASSQVVRNMENSPLHF
d_gene: -; v_gene: TRBV27; abundance: -; j_gene: TRBJ1-1; CDR3nt: TGTGCCAGCTGCCGGACAGCACCTAACACTGAAGCTTTCTTT; CDR3aa: CASCRTAPNTEAFF
d_gene: TRBD1; v_gene: TRBV2; abundance: -; j_gene: TRBJ2-2; CDR3nt: TGTGCCAACAACAGGGGGCCCACCGGGGAGCTGTTTTTT; CDR3aa: CANNRGPTGELFF
d_gene: -; v_gene: TRBV4-3; abundance: -; j_gene: TRBJ2-7; CDR3nt: TGCGCCAGCAGCCGGGAGACTCCCACCTACGAGCAGTACTTC; CDR3aa: CASSRETPTYEQYF
d_gene: -; v_gene: TRBV4-1; abundance: -; j_gene: TRBJ1-5; CDR3nt: TGCGCCAGCAGCCACAGGGTCCTACAGCCCCAGCATTTT; CDR3aa: CASSHRVLQPQHF
d_gene: -; v_gene: TRBV25-1; abundance: once; j_gene: TRBJ2-7; CDR3nt: TGTGCCAGCAGTGGACGGGGATACGGGTACGAGCAGTACTTC; CDR3aa: CASSGRGYGYEQYF
d_gene: -; v_gene: TRBV15; abundance: -; j_gene: TRBJ1-2; CDR3nt: TGTGCCACCAGCAGAGATATGGGGCGAAGTAACTATGGCTACACCTTC; CDR3aa: CATSRDMGRSNYGYTF
d_gene: -; v_gene: TRBV25-1; abundance: -; j_gene: TRBJ1-2; CDR3nt: TGTGCCAGCAGTGAATCTGGACGGGGCTATGGCTACACCTTC; CDR3aa: CASSESGRGYGYTF
d_gene: -; v_gene: TRBV5-4; abundance: -; j_gene: TRBJ1-6; CDR3nt: TGTGCCAGCAGCTCTGACGGAGACTATAATTCACCCCTCCACTTT; CDR3aa: CASSSDGDYNSPLHF
d_gene: -; v_gene: TRBV30; abundance: -; j_gene: TRBJ1-3; CDR3nt: TGTGCCTGGAGTGTAACATTATCTGGAAACACCATATATTTT; CDR3aa: CAWSVTLSGNTIYF
d_gene: -; v_gene: TRBV11-2; abundance: -; j_gene: TRBJ1-1; CDR3nt: TGTGCCAGCAGCATCGGACTTTTCAGGGCTTTCTTT; CDR3aa: CASSIGLFRAFF
d_gene: -; v_gene: TRBV25-1; abundance: -; j_gene: TRBJ2-3; CDR3nt: TGTGCCAGCAGTGAACTGGGGGCCCCTCGTGGGCAGTATTTT; CDR3aa: CASSELGAPRGQYF
d_gene: TRBD2; v_gene: TRBV15; abundance: -; j_gene: TRBJ2-3; CDR3nt: TGTGCCACCAGCAGAGCGACTAGCGGCACAGATACGCAGTATTTT; CDR3aa: CATSRATSGTDTQYF
d_gene: TRBD2; v_gene: TRBV2; abundance: -; j_gene: TRBJ2-1; CDR3nt: TGTGCCAGCAGTTTGACCCAGCAGCGGGGGGCGTACAATGAGCAGTTCTTC; CDR3aa: CASSLTQQRGAYNEQFF
d_gene: -; v_gene: TRBV27; abundance: -; j_gene: TRBJ1-2; CDR3nt: TGTGCCAGCAGTTCCCATCGGAGGGAATCTGGCTACACCTTC; CDR3aa: CASSSHRRESGYTF
d_gene: TRBD1; v_gene: TRBV4-1; abundance: -; j_gene: TRBJ1-1; CDR3nt: TGCGCCAGCAGCCAACCGGGACAGGGGTACACTGAAGCTTTCTTT; CDR3aa: CASSQPGQGYTEAFF
d_gene: TRBD2; v_gene: TRBV10-3; abundance: -; j_gene: TRBJ2-2; CDR3nt: TGTGCCATCAGTTCGGGACTAGCGAACACCGGGGAGCTGTTTTTT; CDR3aa: CAISSGLANTGELFF
d_gene: -; v_gene: TRBV7-9; abundance: -; j_gene: TRBJ1-2; CDR3nt: TGTTCCAGCAGCTTAGGAGGTTTCCTCGATGGCTACACCTTC; CDR3aa: CSSSLGGFLDGYTF
d_gene: -; v_gene: TRBV7-9; abundance: -; j_gene: TRBJ1-4; CDR3nt: TGTGCCAGCAGCCCGGGACACCCTAATGAAAAACTGTTTTTT; CDR3aa: CASSPGHPNEKLFF
d_gene: -; v_gene: TRBV7-3; abundance: once; j_gene: TRBJ2-6; CDR3nt: TGTGCCAGCAGCTTACGTCCGCGGGCCAAAGGGCTCTTTGGGGCCAACGTCCTGACTTTC; CDR3aa: CASSLRPRAKGLFGANVLTF
d_gene: -; v_gene: TRBV27; abundance: -; j_gene: TRBJ2-1; CDR3nt: TGTGCCAGCAGTTCAGGATACAATGAGCAGTTCTTC; CDR3aa: CASSSGYNEQFF
d_gene: -; v_gene: TRBV4-2; abundance: once; j_gene: TRBJ1-2; CDR3nt: TGTGCCAGCAGCGGATGGGGGCATAGGTATGGCTACACCTTC; CDR3aa: CASSGWGHRYGYTF
d_gene: TRBD1; v_gene: TRBV4-1; abundance: -; j_gene: TRBJ1-1; CDR3nt: TGCGCCAGCAGCCCAGGGGGGTGTGGCACTGAAGCTTTCTTT; CDR3aa: CASSPGGCGTEAFF
d_gene: -; v_gene: TRBV29-1; abundance: -; j_gene: TRBJ1-1; CDR3nt: TGCAGCGTGTGGATCGAGTGGGCTGGTGGTGAAGCTTTCTTT; CDR3aa: CSVWIEWAGGEAFF
d_gene: TRBD1; v_gene: TRBV4-1; abundance: -; j_gene: TRBJ1-1; CDR3nt: TGCGCCAGCAGCCAACCTCATCAGGACAGGAAAGCTTTCTTT; CDR3aa: CASSQPHQDRKAFF
d_gene: -; v_gene: TRBV19; abundance: -; j_gene: TRBJ2-3; CDR3nt: TGTGCCAGTAGTACAGGGTCGTTTAGGGCAGATACGCAGTATTTT; CDR3aa: CASSTGSFRADTQYF
d_gene: TRBD1; v_gene: TRBV7-2; abundance: -; j_gene: TRBJ1-2; CDR3nt: TGTGCCAGCAGCATCAACCCCGGGGACAGCTATGGCTACACCTTC; CDR3aa: CASSINPGDSYGYTF
d_gene: -; v_gene: TRBV4-1; abundance: -; j_gene: TRBJ1-2; CDR3nt: TGCGCCAGCAGCCAAGTTATAGGGGAGGATGGCTACACCTTC; CDR3aa: CASSQVIGEDGYTF
d_gene: -; v_gene: TRBV7-2; abundance: -; j_gene: TRBJ1-6; CDR3nt: TGTGCCAGCAGCTCAAGGGGAGGTAATTCACCCCTCCACTTT; CDR3aa: CASSSRGGNSPLHF
d_gene: TRBD1; v_gene: TRBV7-9; abundance: -; j_gene: TRBJ2-7; CDR3nt: TGTGCCAGCAGCTTAGACAGGGGACACGAGCAGTACTTC; CDR3aa: CASSLDRGHEQYF
d_gene: TRBD1; v_gene: TRBV27; abundance: -; j_gene: TRBJ2-2; CDR3nt: TGTGCCAGCAGCATAGCCCGGGACAGACTGAACACCGGGGAGCTGTTTTTT; CDR3aa: CASSIARDRLNTGELFF
d_gene: -; v_gene: TRBV5-1; abundance: -; j_gene: TRBJ2-1; CDR3nt: TGCGCCAGCAGCTTTGGGGGCCAGACCAATGAGCAGTTCTTC; CDR3aa: CASSFGGQTNEQFF
d_gene: -; v_gene: TRBV9; abundance: -; j_gene: TRBJ2-5; CDR3nt: TGTGCCAGCAGCGTAGGTTCAGGGATCCAAGAGACCCAGTACTTC; CDR3aa: CASSVGSGIQETQYF
d_gene: TRBD2; v_gene: TRBV19; abundance: -; j_gene: TRBJ2-1; CDR3nt: TGTGCCAGTAGTATTCGGGGGGGGATCTACAATGAGCAGTTCTTC; CDR3aa: CASSIRGGIYNEQFF
d_gene: -; v_gene: TRBV7-8; abundance: -; j_gene: TRBJ1-5; CDR3nt: TGTGCCAGCAGCTTTACAGATAGCAATCAGCCCCAGCATTTT; CDR3aa: CASSFTDSNQPQHF
d_gene: -; v_gene: TRBV5-6; abundance: few; j_gene: TRBJ2-7; CDR3nt: TGTGCCAGCAGCTTAGGACAGAACTACGAGCAGTACTTC; CDR3aa: CASSLGQNYEQYF